The clone carrying this T cell receptor (beta chain) was counted between two and nine times. What it binds is not known. The V gene end was trimmed by 6 bases and the J gene end by 2 bases; junction bases not matched to a gene: 3. CDR1 and CDR2 from the germline V gene are ENHRY and SYGVKD. The CDR3 loop spans 14 amino acids. This specimen belongs to a study of cytomegalovirus exposure and HLA in healthy donors. Whole-study findings and limits: The number of N-insertions in an Asian-associated ancestry cluster was reportedly below the 666-donor mean in a later analysis. In a later analysis, around 18,000 TCR beta sequences were associated with HLA alleles at 0.05 false discovery rate.

Though nominally healthy at sampling, donors likely had unrecorded immune exposures. PCR used 60 Vbeta primers and 13 Jbeta primers. Repertoires were generated with immunoSEQ multiplex PCR, while TCRdb's copy carries only in-frame clones and drops some. The profile shows fewer than 140,000 clones, roughly 71% of them singletons. The J gene is TRBJ2-7, the V gene TRBV10-3; 11 positions match TRBD2. Sequenced: PBMCs. This sequence originates from a male donor in good health and CMV-seropositive. CDR3 nucleotide sequence: TGTGCCATCAGGTCTAGCGGGGGGCCCTACGAGCAGTACTTC. This codes for CAIRSSGGPYEQYF.